This TCR beta chain comes out of a study of PD-1 blockade in classical Hodgkin lymphoma. Sequencing used immunoSEQ multiplex PCR; TCRdb keeps in-frame clones, though not all of them. The sample comprises 45,000 or so clones, around four fifths of which are singletons, and around a third rests with the top ten. Study conclusions and caveats: The study found complete responders had baseline diversity similar to newly diagnosed patients.

Concerning this clone: What it recognizes is unknown.

The time point denotes: cycle 4 day 1 (C4D1), after 6 weeks of nivolumab. All the patients suffered relapse after autologous stem cell transplantation, and brentuximab vedotin exposure differed. The clonotype originates from a human donor with classical Hodgkin lymphoma. The sequences come from peripheral blood mononuclear cells (PBMCs), collected before the fourth cycle of nivolumab.

CDR3 DNA: TGTGCCAGCAGCTTATTTACACGATCCTACAATGAGCAGTTCTTC. Translating gives CASSLFTRSYNEQFF. The chain is built from TRBV11-2 and TRBJ2-1; D call uncertain. Trimming cost V 2 bases and J 1 base, with 9 bases left between them. Per the germline V gene, CDR1 is SGHAT and CDR2 is FQNNGV. The CDR3 is 15 residues long.